These 6 T cell receptor beta chains were all obtained from the same sample, sequenced in a study of shared clonotypes between healthy human individuals. Profiling relied on immunoSEQ multiplex PCR, and the TCRdb table lists in-frame clones only, not all of them. The table shows about 1.5 million clones, with over 95% occurring only once. The sequencing input was naive CD4+ T cells sorted from blood. The sample's subset: CD45RA+ positively selected. The receptors here all came from a man younger than 45 in good health.

V usage is TRBV10-1 and J usage is TRBJ2-6; 8 nucleotides align to TRBD1. This CDR3 contains 17 residues. Germline-derived CDR1 and CDR2 are WNHNN and SYGVQD (reference sequence). V shed 2 bases, J shed 0 bases, and the junction held 3 bases outside the gene matches. CDR3 residues: CASSEGQGRSGANVLTF. CDR3 bases: TGCGCCAGCAGTGAGGGACAGGGCCGCTCTGGGGCCAACGTCCTGACTTTC.

This chain uses TRBV5-1 with TRBJ2-7; no clear D. Germline loops: CDR1 SGHRS, CDR2 YFSETQ. The CDR3 covers 14 residues. The ends were cut back, 0 bases at V and 2 bases at J, with 9 bases in the middle. CDR3 coding DNA: TGCGCCAGCAGCTTGGGACTCCCCACCTACGAGCAGTACTTC. Translation gives CASSLGLPTYEQYF.

J is TRBJ1-1 and V is TRBV4-1; TRBD1 is a possible D gene (5 bases). The ends were cut back, 3 bases at V and 7 bases at J, with 18 bases in the middle. The CDR3 is 15 amino acids. Looked up from germline, CDR1 is MGHRA and CDR2 is YSYEKL. CDR3 bases: TGCGCCAGCAGCCACCCCGGGAGGTGGGGCTATGAAGCTTTCTTT. Amino acid sequence: CASSHPGRWGYEAFF.

Comment on this clone: Other DNA sequences in the same sample also yield this CDR3. The chain employs TRBV7-3 and TRBJ2-1, with 8 bases lining up with TRBD1. The CDR3 spans 15 residues. Per the germline V gene, CDR1 is SGHTA and CDR2 is FQGTGA. Unmatched junction bases numbered 6, after V lost 5 bases and J lost 3 bases. CDR3 in DNA: TGTGCCAGCAGCCCCGACAGGGGCGGCTACAATGAGCAGTTCTTC. This gives the protein CASSPDRGGYNEQFF.

This sequence joins TRBV7-2 and TRBJ2-1, with D hard to call. Germline V gene sequence: CDR1 SGHTA, CDR2 FQGNSA. Trimming shortened V by 0 bases and J by 5 bases, and 11 bases separated the two germline ends. There are 15 residues in the CDR3. CDR3 coding DNA: TGTGCCAGCAGCTTAGCCCCACAAGTGCACAATGAGCAGTTCTTC. It encodes CASSLAPQVHNEQFF.

The CDR3 region has the DNA TGTGCCAGCAGCTTAGGGGGAGGAGGCAATCAGCCCCAGCATTTT. It yields the protein CASSLGGGGNQPQHF. The chain is built from TRBV11-2 and TRBJ1-5; D remains ambiguous. The length of the CDR3 is 15 residues. The V gene's germline CDR1 is SGHAT and CDR2 FQNNGV. V shed 1 base and J shed 2 bases, with 9 bases lying between them.